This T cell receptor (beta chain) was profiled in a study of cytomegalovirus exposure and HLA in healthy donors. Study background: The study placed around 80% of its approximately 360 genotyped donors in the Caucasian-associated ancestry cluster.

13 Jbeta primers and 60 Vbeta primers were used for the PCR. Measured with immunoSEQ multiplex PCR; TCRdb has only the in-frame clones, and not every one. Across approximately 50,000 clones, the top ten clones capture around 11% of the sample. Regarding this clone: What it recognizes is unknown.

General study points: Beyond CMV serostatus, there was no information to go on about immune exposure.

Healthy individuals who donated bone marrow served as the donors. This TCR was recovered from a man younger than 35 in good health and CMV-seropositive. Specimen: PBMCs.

DNA for the CDR3: TGTGCCAGCAGCGGCGATATGGAACTAGCTAGCACCGGGGAGCTGTTTTTT. This translates into CASSGDMELASTGELFF. The chain couples TRBV9 to TRBJ2-2, with D possibly TRBD2 on 6 matching bases. The V end lost 3 bases, the J end lost 4 bases, and 19 bases lay between the germline ends. The CDR3 is made up of 17 amino acids. Germline CDR1 and CDR2: SGDLS and YYNGEE.